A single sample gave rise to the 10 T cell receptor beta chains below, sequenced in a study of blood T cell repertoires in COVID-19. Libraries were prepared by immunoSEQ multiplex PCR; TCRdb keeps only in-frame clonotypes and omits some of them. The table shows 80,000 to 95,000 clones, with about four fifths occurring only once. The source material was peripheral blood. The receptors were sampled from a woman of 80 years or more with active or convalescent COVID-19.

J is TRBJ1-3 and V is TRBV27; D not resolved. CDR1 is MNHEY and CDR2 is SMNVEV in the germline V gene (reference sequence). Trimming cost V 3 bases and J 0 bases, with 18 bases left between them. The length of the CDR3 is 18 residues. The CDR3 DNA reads TGTGCCAGCAGTTTTGGTCGCGGGTTGGTGACCTCTGGAAACACCATATATTTT. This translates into CASSFGRGLVTSGNTIYF.

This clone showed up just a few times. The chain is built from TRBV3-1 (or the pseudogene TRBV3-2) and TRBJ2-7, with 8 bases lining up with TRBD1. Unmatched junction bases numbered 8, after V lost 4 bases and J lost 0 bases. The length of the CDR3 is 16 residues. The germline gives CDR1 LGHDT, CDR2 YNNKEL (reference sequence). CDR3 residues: CASSPEPGQDSYEQYF. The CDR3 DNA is TGTGCCAGCAGCCCCGAACCGGGACAGGACTCCTACGAGCAGTACTTC.

The CDR3 here is CASSLDSLRNTEAFF. Here the CDR3 DNA reads TGTGCCAGCAGCTTAGATAGTCTTCGTAACACTGAAGCTTTCTTT. The chain uses TRBV7-9 and TRBJ1-1; D remains unclear. CDR1 and CDR2 from the germline V gene are SEHNR and FQNEAQ (reference sequence). CDR3 length equals 15 residues. Trimming removed 1 base from V and 2 bases from J, with 11 bases in between.

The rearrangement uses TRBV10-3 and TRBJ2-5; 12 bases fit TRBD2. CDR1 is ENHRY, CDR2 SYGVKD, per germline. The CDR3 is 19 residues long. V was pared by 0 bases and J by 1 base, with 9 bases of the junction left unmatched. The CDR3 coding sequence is TGTGCCATCAGTGAGTCTCTAGCGGGGGGGCTGTCTCCCCAAGAGACCCAGTACTTC. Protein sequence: CAISESLAGGLSPQETQYF.

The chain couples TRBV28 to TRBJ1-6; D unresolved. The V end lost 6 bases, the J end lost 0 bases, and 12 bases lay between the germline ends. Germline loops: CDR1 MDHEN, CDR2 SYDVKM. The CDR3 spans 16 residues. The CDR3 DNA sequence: TGTGCCAGCAGCCGCGACACATACTCCTATAATTCACCCCTCCACTTT. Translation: CASSRDTYSYNSPLHF.

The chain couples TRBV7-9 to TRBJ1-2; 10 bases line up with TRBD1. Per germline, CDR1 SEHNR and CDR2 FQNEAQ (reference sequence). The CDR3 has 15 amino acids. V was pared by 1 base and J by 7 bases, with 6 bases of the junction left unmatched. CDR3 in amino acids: CASSLGGTGAAGYTF. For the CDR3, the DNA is TGTGCCAGCAGCTTAGGCGGGACAGGGGCGGCTGGCTACACCTTC.

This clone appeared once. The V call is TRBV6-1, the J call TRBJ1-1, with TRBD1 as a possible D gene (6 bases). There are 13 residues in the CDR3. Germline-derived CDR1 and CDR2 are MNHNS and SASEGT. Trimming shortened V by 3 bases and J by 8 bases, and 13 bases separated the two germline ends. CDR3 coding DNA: TGTGCCAGCAGTGATCACAGGGAGCTGGAAGCTTTCTTT. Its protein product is CASSDHRELEAFF.

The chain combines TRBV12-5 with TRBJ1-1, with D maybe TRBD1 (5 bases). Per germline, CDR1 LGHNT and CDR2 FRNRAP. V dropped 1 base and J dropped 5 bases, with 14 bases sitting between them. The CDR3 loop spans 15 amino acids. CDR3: CASGLDPGLGTEAFF. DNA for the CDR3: TGTGCTAGTGGTTTGGACCCAGGGTTGGGAACTGAAGCTTTCTTT. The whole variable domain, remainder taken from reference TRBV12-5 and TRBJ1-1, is DARVTQTPRHKVTEMGQEVTMRCQPILGHNTVFWYRQTMMQGLELLAYFRNRAPLDDSGMPKDRFSAEMPDATLATLKIQPSEPRDSAVYFCASGLDPGLGTEAFFGQGTRLTVV.

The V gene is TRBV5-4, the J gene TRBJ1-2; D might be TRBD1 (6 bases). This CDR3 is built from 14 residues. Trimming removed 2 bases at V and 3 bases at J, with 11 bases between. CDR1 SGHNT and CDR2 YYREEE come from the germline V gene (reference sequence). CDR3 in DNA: TGTGCCAGCAGCTTTGAAAACAGGGACTATGGCTACACCTTC. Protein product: CASSFENRDYGYTF.

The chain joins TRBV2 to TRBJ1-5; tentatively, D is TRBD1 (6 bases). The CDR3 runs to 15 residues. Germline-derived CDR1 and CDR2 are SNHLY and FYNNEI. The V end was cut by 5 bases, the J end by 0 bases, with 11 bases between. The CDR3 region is CASSTIQGSNQPQHF. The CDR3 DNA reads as TGTGCCAGCAGTACGATACAGGGTAGCAATCAGCCCCAGCATTTT.